These 16 T cell receptor beta chains were sequenced from one sample in a study of blood T cell repertoires in COVID-19. Profiling relied on immunoSEQ multiplex PCR, and the TCRdb table lists in-frame clones only, not all of them. The table shows hundreds of thousands of clones, with about 87% occurring only once. Sequencing was performed on peripheral blood. The receptors derive from a woman in her 30s who had recovered from COVID-19.

This clone was counted once. The CDR3 reads CASSSSGRGVTETQYF. CDR3 nucleotide sequence: TGTGCCAGCAGTTCGTCCGGGCGGGGGGTCACTGAGACCCAGTACTTC. The V and J genes are TRBV28 and TRBJ2-5; 8 bases line up with TRBD2. The CDR3 is 16 amino acids. V lost 4 bases to trimming and J lost 5 bases; unmatched junction nucleotides: 12. Looked up from germline, CDR1 is MDHEN and CDR2 is SYDVKM. Full variable domain (rest looked up from reference TRBV28 and TRBJ2-5): DVKVTQSSRYLVKRTGEKVFLECVQDMDHENMFWYRQDPGLGLRLIYFSYDVKMKEKGDIPEGYSVSREKKERFSLILESASTNQTSMYLCASSSSGRGVTETQYFGPGTRLLVL.

The V gene is TRBV6-5, the J gene TRBJ2-1; 9 bases map to TRBD2. V lost 2 bases to trimming and J lost 8 bases; unmatched junction nucleotides: 4. Germline V lookup: CDR1 MNHEY, CDR2 SVGAGI. This CDR3 is 14 amino acids long. CDR3 residues: CASSYGGGAYEQFF. CDR3 sequence (DNA): TGTGCCAGCAGTTACGGCGGGGGGGCGTATGAGCAGTTCTTC.

The gene calls are TRBV5-1 and TRBJ2-1; 7 bases fit TRBD2. Looked up from germline, CDR1 is SGHRS and CDR2 is YFSETQ. CDR3 length: 14 residues. Trimming at V came to 4 bases and at J to 4 bases, leaving 5 bases not matched to a gene. For the CDR3, the DNA is TGCGCCAGCAGCACGGAAGCGGGATACAATGAGCAGTTCTTC. It yields the protein CASSTEAGYNEQFF.

The chain is built from TRBV18 and TRBJ1-1; D remains ambiguous. Germline CDR1 and CDR2: KGHSH and LQKENI. V was clipped by 3 bases and J by 1 base, with 9 bases between them. The CDR3 extends over 14 amino acids. The CDR3 here is CASSPGRANTEAFF. CDR3 in DNA: TGTGCCAGCTCACCCGGGAGAGCGAACACTGAAGCTTTCTTT.

The V gene is TRBV28, the J gene TRBJ1-1; D unresolved. The germline V gene has CDR1 MDHEN and CDR2 SYDVKM. The CDR3 length is 14 residues. Trimming pared 2 bases from V and 1 base from J, leaving 8 bases between. The CDR3 DNA reads TGTGCCAGCAGTTTAACCGCAGGGAACACTGAAGCTTTCTTT. It yields the protein CASSLTAGNTEAFF.

The rearrangement links TRBV5-6 to TRBJ1-2, with 7 bases aligning to TRBD1. V dropped 4 bases and J dropped 4; count of bases not matched to a gene: 4. The length of the CDR3 is 13 residues. The V gene's germline CDR1 is SGHDT and CDR2 YYEEEE. CDR3 residues: CASSAGTVYGYTF. In DNA form, the CDR3 reads TGTGCCAGCAGCGCCGGGACAGTCTATGGCTACACCTTC.

Only one count was recorded for this clone. V is TRBV28 and J is TRBJ2-5; 7 bases match TRBD2. This CDR3 is 14 amino acids long. The germline CDR1 and CDR2 sequences are MDHEN and SYDVKM. Trimming cost V 5 bases and J 3 bases; bases outside gene matches: 6. CDR3 residues: CASSPGRRKETQYF. The CDR3 DNA reads TGTGCCAGCAGTCCCGGGAGGAGAAAAGAGACCCAGTACTTC.

The chain uses TRBV19 and TRBJ2-5, with D possibly matching TRBD1 (6 bases). The CDR3 is 11 amino acids. Germline CDR1 is LNHDA and CDR2 is SQIVND (reference sequence). Between the trimmed V and J ends, which lost 5 bases and 9 bases, there was a span of 10 bases. CDR3 region: CASSSGAAQYF. DNA of the CDR3: TGTGCCAGTAGTTCAGGGGCGGCCCAGTACTTC.

Comment on this clone: Other DNA sequences of this sample code for an identical CDR3. The genes are TRBV5-1 and TRBJ2-3; D is undetermined. CDR1 and CDR2 (germline): SGHRS, YFSETQ. The CDR3 is 12 amino acids. Trimming took 0 bases from V and 5 from J, leaving 4 bases between them. CDR3 sequence reads: CASSLAGDTQYF. The CDR3 nucleotides read TGCGCCAGCAGCTTGGCCGGAGATACGCAGTATTTT.

This clone was seen a single time. The genes are TRBV19 and TRBJ2-6, with 10 bases lining up with TRBD1. The V gene's germline CDR1 is LNHDA and CDR2 SQIVND (reference sequence). The CDR3 consists of 17 residues. After removal of 6 bases from V and 2 bases from J, the junction contained 7 bases not matched to a gene. The CDR3 region is CASRTTGGFTGANVLTF. CDR3 in DNA: TGTGCCAGTAGAACGACAGGGGGCTTTACTGGGGCCAACGTCCTGACTTTC.

The chain has TRBV3-1 (or the pseudogene TRBV3-2) and TRBJ1-2, with 12 bases that match TRBD1. The CDR3 extends over 16 amino acids. Germline V CDR1 and CDR2: LGHDT, YNNKEL (reference sequence). Trimming cost V 6 bases and J 7 bases; bases outside gene matches: 12. The CDR3 region is CASRKPGTGGLGGYTF. The CDR3 DNA reads TGTGCCAGCAGAAAACCCGGGACAGGGGGCTTAGGTGGCTACACCTTC.

The rearrangement links TRBV13 to TRBJ2-7; 10 bases match TRBD2. The germline gives CDR1 PRHDT, CDR2 FYEKMQ (reference sequence). The CDR3 runs to 16 residues. Trimming cost V 5 bases and J 5 bases; bases outside gene matches: 12. CDR3 region: CASSNDYSGGFHEQYF. The CDR3 DNA reads as TGTGCCAGCAGCAACGACTATAGCGGGGGGTTCCACGAGCAGTACTTC.

The chain recombines TRBV9 with TRBJ2-6; 10 nucleotides agree with TRBD1. This CDR3 contains 19 residues. Germline assignment: CDR1 SGDLS and CDR2 YYNGEE. V lost 2 bases and J lost 1; bases outside the gene matches: 9. This chain's CDR3 is CASSVSRDRGNSGANVLTF. CDR3 in DNA: TGTGCCAGCAGCGTGAGTCGGGACAGGGGAAATTCTGGGGCCAACGTCCTGACTTTC.

This chain links TRBV2 with TRBJ2-2; 7 bases align to TRBD1. The ends lost 6 bases at V and 3 bases at J; junction bases unmatched: 10. Germline V gene lookup returns CDR1 SNHLY and CDR2 FYNNEI. This CDR3 is built from 16 residues. The DNA of the CDR3 is TGTGCCAGCAGACAGGGGTATCGGGGCTACACCGGGGAGCTGTTTTTT. Protein: CASRQGYRGYTGELFF.

The chain combines TRBV2 with TRBJ2-6; 7 bases line up with TRBD2. With V trimmed by 7 bases and J by 2 bases, 2 bases remained unmatched. The germline CDR1 and CDR2 sequences are SNHLY and FYNNEI. CDR3 length: 14 residues. The CDR3 nucleotides are TGTGCCAGCACCGGGACTACTGGGGCCAACGTCCTGACTTTC. Protein sequence: CASTGTTGANVLTF.

The CDR3 here is CASSGRDSPTNEKLFF. CDR3 DNA sequence: TGTGCCAGCAGTGGCCGGGACAGTCCAACTAATGAAAAACTGTTTTTT. The chain is built from TRBV6-1 and TRBJ1-4; 7 bases map to TRBD1. CDR1 and CDR2 from the germline V gene are MNHNS and SASEGT. The CDR3 consists of 16 residues. Unmatched junction bases numbered 5, after V lost 4 bases and J lost 0 bases.